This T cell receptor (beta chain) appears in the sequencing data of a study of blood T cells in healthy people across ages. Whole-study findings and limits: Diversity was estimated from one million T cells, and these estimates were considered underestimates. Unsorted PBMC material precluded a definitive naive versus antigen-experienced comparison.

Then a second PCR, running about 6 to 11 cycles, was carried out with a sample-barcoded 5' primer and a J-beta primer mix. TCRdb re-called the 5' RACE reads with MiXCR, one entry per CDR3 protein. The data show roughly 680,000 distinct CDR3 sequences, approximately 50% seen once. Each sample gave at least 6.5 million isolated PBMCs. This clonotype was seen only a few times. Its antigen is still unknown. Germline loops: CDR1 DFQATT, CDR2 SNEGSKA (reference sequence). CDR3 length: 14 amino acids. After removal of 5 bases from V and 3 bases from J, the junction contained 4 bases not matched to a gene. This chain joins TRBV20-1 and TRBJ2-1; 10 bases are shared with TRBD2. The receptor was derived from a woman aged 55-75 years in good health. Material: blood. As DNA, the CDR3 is TGCAGTGCTCCCAGCGGGGGGGACTACAATGAGCAGTTCTTC. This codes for CSAPSGGDYNEQFF.